This T cell receptor beta chain was identified during a study of T cell repertoires in cytomegalovirus infection. TCRdb processed the reads anew with MiXCR; each CDR3 protein has one entry. The sample carries about 830,000 distinct CDR3 sequences, around a third recorded once. Of note for this clonotype: Its antigen is as yet unknown.

This CDR3 has 14 residues. Germline V gene data show CDR1 as SGHVS and CDR2 as FQNEAQ. J gave up 12 bases and V 8 bases, and 15 bases lay outside the gene matches. The chain carries TRBV7-8 and TRBJ2-1, with 8 bases aligning to TRBD1. The specimen comprised cultured CD8+ T cells from PBMCs, sampled from culture after CMV antigen stimulation. The clonotype originates from a human donor in good health (CMV status not recorded). Some clones in this sample may be carry-over from other donors' samples. CDR3 nucleotides: TGTGCCAGCTGGCAGGGGGCACCTTTTGAGGGGCAGTTCTTC. Protein product: CASWQGAPFEGQFF.